The 10 T cell receptor beta chains listed next were all sequenced from one sample in a study of technical replicates of blood from several donors. Clones were sequenced by immunoSEQ multiplex PCR, and TCRdb holds only the in-frame ones, with some missing. The sample includes some 89,000 clones, about 95% of them seen just once. The sample was T cells isolated from PBMCs. All receptors derive from a human donor in good health.

This clone was seen just once. The V gene is TRBV4-1, the J gene TRBJ2-1; 10 positions agree with TRBD2. V was pared by 6 bases and J by 3 bases, with 11 bases of the junction left unmatched. The CDR3 has 17 residues. Germline V gene sequence: CDR1 MGHRA, CDR2 YSYEKL. The CDR3 spells CASRPQLGLADYNEQFF. The CDR3, as DNA: TGCGCCAGCAGGCCACAGTTAGGACTAGCGGACTACAATGAGCAGTTCTTC.

This chain connects TRBV7-6 to TRBJ2-7, with 8 bases lining up with TRBD1. The CDR3 loop spans 13 amino acids. CDR1 and CDR2 (germline): SGHVS, FNYEAQ. The V and J ends lost 6 bases and 3 bases, in that order; junction bases with no gene match: 4. The CDR3, as DNA: TGTGCCAGCAGTTTACAGGGGGTCTACGAGCAGTACTTC. Amino acid sequence: CASSLQGVYEQYF.

This clone has only one observation. The V gene is TRBV9, the J gene TRBJ1-2; D uncertain. From germline, CDR1 is SGDLS and CDR2 YYNGEE. V dropped 0 bases and J dropped 7 bases, with 7 bases sitting between them. This CDR3 is built from 12 residues. CDR3: CASSVDGGGYTF. The CDR3 DNA is TGTGCCAGCAGCGTAGATGGCGGTGGCTACACCTTC.

The genes are TRBV28 and TRBJ1-4, with a weak D call TRBD1 (5 bases). This CDR3 has 13 amino acids. Trimming took off 7 bases at V and 7 bases at J, with 13 bases between the two ends. Germline CDR1 MDHEN, CDR2 SYDVKM. The CDR3 loop reads CASNLGVAEKLFF. As DNA, the CDR3 is TGTGCCAGCAACCTAGGGGTGGCTGAAAAACTGTTTTTT.

This chain connects TRBV4-1 to TRBJ2-2, with 14 bases fitting TRBD2. Germline V lookup: CDR1 MGHRA, CDR2 YSYEKL. V lost 0 bases to trimming and J lost 6 bases; unmatched junction nucleotides: 3. The CDR3 totals 17 residues. CDR3 sequence reads: CASSQEPGLAGAGELFF. CDR3 DNA sequence: TGCGCCAGCAGCCAAGAACCGGGACTAGCGGGAGCCGGGGAGCTGTTTTTT.

V gene TRBV30 combines with J gene TRBJ2-2, with a tentative D call TRBD1 (6 bases). The CDR3 loop spans 14 amino acids. Trimming removed 5 bases at V and 3 bases at J, with 13 bases between. CDR1 GTSNPN and CDR2 SVGIG come from the germline V gene (reference sequence). The CDR3 sequence is CAWGTHRDTGELFF. CDR3 bases: TGTGCCTGGGGAACCCACAGGGACACCGGGGAGCTGTTTTTT.

V is TRBV6-1 and J is TRBJ1-2, with D maybe TRBD1 (6 bases). This CDR3 region has 14 residues. Trimming pared 4 bases from V and 0 bases from J, leaving 9 bases between. Per germline, CDR1 MNHNS and CDR2 SASEGT. This CDR3 reads CASSGGRANYGYTF. Written as DNA, the CDR3 is TGTGCCAGCAGTGGGGGGCGAGCTAACTATGGCTACACCTTC.

This rearrangement joins TRBV4-3 to TRBJ1-1; maybe TRBD1 (5 bases). V lost 4 bases to trimming and J lost 3 bases, with 15 bases between them. Germline V gene data show CDR1 as LGHNA and CDR2 as YSLEER. The CDR3 is made up of 15 amino acids. The CDR3 nucleotides read TGCGCCAGCAGCCTCTTTGGAGGGACTCACACTGAAGCTTTCTTT. As protein: CASSLFGGTHTEAFF.

A single count supports this clone. The CDR3 DNA reads TGTGCCAGCAGCTCGGAGGCAGATACGCAGTATTTT. Amino acid sequence: CASSSEADTQYF. This chain uses TRBV7-3 with TRBJ2-3, with D possibly matching TRBD2 (5 bases). The V gene's germline CDR1 is SGHTA and CDR2 FQGTGA. The V end lost 4 bases, the J end lost 4 bases, and 6 bases lay between the germline ends. This CDR3 has 12 residues.

V gene TRBV28 combines with J gene TRBJ2-1; 7 bases match TRBD2. This CDR3 region has 15 residues. Germline V CDR1 and CDR2: MDHEN, SYDVKM. The V and J ends lost 10 bases and 3 bases, in that order; junction bases with no gene match: 12. This CDR3 reads CATKTPAGLYNEQFF. The CDR3 DNA sequence: TGTGCCACCAAAACACCAGCGGGGCTCTACAATGAGCAGTTCTTC.